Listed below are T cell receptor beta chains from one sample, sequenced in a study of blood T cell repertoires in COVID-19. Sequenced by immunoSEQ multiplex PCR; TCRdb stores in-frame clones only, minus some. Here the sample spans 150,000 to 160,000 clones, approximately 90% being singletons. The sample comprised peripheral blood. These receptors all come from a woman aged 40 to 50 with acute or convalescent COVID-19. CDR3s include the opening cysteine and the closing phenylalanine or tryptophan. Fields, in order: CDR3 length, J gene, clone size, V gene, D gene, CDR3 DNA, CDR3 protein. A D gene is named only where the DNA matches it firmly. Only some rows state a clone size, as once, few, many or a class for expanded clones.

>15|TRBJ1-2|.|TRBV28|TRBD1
TGTGCCAGCAGTGCACCGGGACAGGCACTGGGTGGCTACACCTTC
CASSAPGQALGGYTF
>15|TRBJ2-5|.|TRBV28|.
TGTGCCAGCAGTCGCCAGGACAGTACTCAAGAGACCCAGTACTTC
CASSRQDSTQETQYF
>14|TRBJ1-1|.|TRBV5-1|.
TGCGCCAGCAGCTTGGAAGGGGCGAACACTGAAGCTTTCTTT
CASSLEGANTEAFF
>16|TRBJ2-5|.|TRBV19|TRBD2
TGTGCCAGTAGTCAAGGACTAGCGGGAGGGCAGGGGACCCAGTACTTC
CASSQGLAGGQGTQYF
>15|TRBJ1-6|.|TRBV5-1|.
TGCGCCAGCAGCTTGGAAGGGGGAGAAGATTCACCCCTCCACTTT
CASSLEGGEDSPLHF
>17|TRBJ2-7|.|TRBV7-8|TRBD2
TGTGCCAGCAGCTTAAAGACTAGCGGGAGGGTCTCCCACGAGCAGTACTTC
CASSLKTSGRVSHEQYF
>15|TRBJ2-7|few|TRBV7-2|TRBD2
TGTGCCAGCAGCATAGACAGCGGGAGGAGGTCCGAGCAGTACTTC
CASSIDSGRRSEQYF
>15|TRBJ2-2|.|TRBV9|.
TGTGCCAGCAGCGTAGAGGGACTGAGAACCGGGGAGCTGTTTTTT
CASSVEGLRTGELFF
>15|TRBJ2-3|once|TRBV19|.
TGTGCCAGTAGTATTTTAGGCAGGGGCGCAGATACGCAGTATTTT
CASSILGRGADTQYF
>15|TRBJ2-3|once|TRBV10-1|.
TGCGCCAGCAGACATTTGGGGGCTCATACAGATACGCAGTATTTT
CASRHLGAHTDTQYF
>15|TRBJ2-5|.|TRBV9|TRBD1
TGTGCCAGCAGCGTAGCCCAGGGGGCGCAAGAGACCCAGTACTTC
CASSVAQGAQETQYF
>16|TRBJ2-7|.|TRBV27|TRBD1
TGTGCCAGCAGTTTATCAACAGGGGTGCGTTCCTACGAGCAGTACTTC
CASSLSTGVRSYEQYF
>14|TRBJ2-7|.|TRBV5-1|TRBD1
TGCGCCAGCAGCTTCCGGGACAGGGGAAGCGAGCAGTACTTC
CASSFRDRGSEQYF
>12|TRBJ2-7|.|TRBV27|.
TGTGCCAGCCAGGGGGGTGGCAACGAGCAGTACTTC
CASQGGGNEQYF
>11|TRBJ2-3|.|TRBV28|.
TGTGCCAACCTATATGGAGATACGCAGTATTTT
CANLYGDTQYF
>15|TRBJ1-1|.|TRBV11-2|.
TGTGCCAGCAGCCGACTTAAGGGGATTCGTCCCGAAACTTTCTTT
CASSRLKGIRPETFF